The 28 T cell receptor beta chains below all came from one sample that was sequenced in a study of blood T cell repertoires in COVID-19. Data came from immunoSEQ multiplex PCR; TCRdb stores just in-frame clones and leaves some out. In the table there are over 150,000 clones, approximately 87% of which are singletons. The source material was peripheral blood. Receptors originate from a woman between 65 and 79 years old with COVID-19, enrolled during active disease.

The chain recombines TRBV19 with TRBJ2-3; TRBD2 matches at 7 bases. This CDR3 has 15 residues. J lost 3 bases, V lost 6 bases, and 9 bases had no gene match. The germline gives CDR1 LNHDA, CDR2 SQIVND (reference sequence). DNA of the CDR3: TGTGCCAGTAGGAAGGTGGGAGGGTTTACAGATACGCAGTATTTT. Its translation is CASRKVGGFTDTQYF.

The V gene is TRBV6-1, the J gene TRBJ2-7; D is possibly TRBD2 (6 bases). Trimming shortened V by 2 bases and J by 7 bases, and 18 bases separated the two germline ends. Per the germline V gene, CDR1 is MNHNS and CDR2 is SASEGT. The CDR3 runs to 15 residues. This chain's CDR3 is CASSELQAGIGEQYF. The CDR3 DNA reads as TGTGCCAGCAGTGAACTACAGGCGGGGATTGGGGAGCAGTACTTC.

The gene calls are TRBV9 and TRBJ1-5, with 10 bases lining up with TRBD1. The CDR3 loop spans 14 amino acids. V gave up 4 bases and J gave up 9 bases; unmatched junction bases: 7. Germline V gene data show CDR1 as SGDLS and CDR2 as YYNGEE. In DNA, the CDR3 is TGTGCCAGCAGCCCTGGACAGGGGGGATGGCCCCAGCATTTT. Translated: CASSPGQGGWPQHF.

The V gene is TRBV4-1, the J gene TRBJ1-6; D not resolved. The V and J ends lost 1 base and 7 bases respectively, with 20 bases between them. Germline values: CDR1 MGHRA, CDR2 YSYEKL. The CDR3 spans 18 residues. As DNA, the CDR3 is TGCGCCAGCAGCCAAGGTTTATCGGCCGGAGGTAGAAATTCACCCCTCCACTTT. It encodes CASSQGLSAGGRNSPLHF.

This rearrangement joins TRBV6-1 to TRBJ1-2, with 9 positions matching TRBD1. With V trimmed by 5 bases and J by 8 bases, 12 bases remained unmatched. CDR1 MNHNS and CDR2 SASEGT come from the germline V gene. The CDR3 runs to 15 residues. CDR3 amino acids: CASSSTGTGKGGYTF. Here the CDR3 DNA reads TGTGCCAGCAGTTCCACCGGGACAGGGAAGGGGGGCTACACCTTC.

The chain recombines TRBV30 with TRBJ2-3, with TRBD1 as a possible D gene (6 bases). Trimming removed 3 bases from V and 1 base from J, with 23 bases in between. CDR3 size: 18 residues. CDR1 GTSNPN and CDR2 SVGIG come from the germline V gene (reference sequence). The CDR3 nucleotides are TGTGCCTGGAGCCGGATCTCTTGGGGGCCTTCCCGCACAGATACGCAGTATTTT. Its protein is CAWSRISWGPSRTDTQYF.

As for this clone: A junction boundary mismatches the germline segment, possibly from a read error. V gene TRBV7-7 combines with J gene TRBJ1-1; 9 bases align to TRBD1. The CDR3 spans 16 residues. The germline gives CDR1 SSHAT, CDR2 FNYEAQ (reference sequence). The CDR3 DNA follows: TGTGCTAGCAGCGATCCGGCACAGGGGGCGTGCACTGAAGCTTTCTTT. It translates to CASSDPAQGACTEAFF.

The chain carries TRBV3-1 (or the pseudogene TRBV3-2) and TRBJ1-4; D is possibly TRBD1 (6 bases). V dropped 2 bases and J dropped 8 bases, with 18 bases sitting between them. This CDR3 has 16 amino acids. Germline V gene lookup returns CDR1 LGHDT and CDR2 YNNKEL (reference sequence). The CDR3 DNA follows: TGTGCCAGCAGCCAAAGGTTGGCCCAGGGGAGCGAAAAACTGTTTTTT. As protein: CASSQRLAQGSEKLFF.

The chain employs TRBV2 and TRBJ2-1; 10 nucleotides line up with TRBD2. The germline CDR1 and CDR2 sequences are SNHLY and FYNNEI. This CDR3 region has 21 residues. The ends lost 6 bases at V and 4 bases at J; junction bases unmatched: 24. CDR3 in amino acids: CASRGQGRLAAGGPEYNEQFF. CDR3 bases: TGTGCCAGCAGAGGACAGGGCCGACTGGCAGCGGGGGGGCCGGAGTACAATGAGCAGTTCTTC.

The rearrangement links TRBV7-3 to TRBJ1-6; 9 nucleotides line up with TRBD1. The CDR3 extends over 13 amino acids. J was trimmed by 17 bases and V by 5 bases; bases with no gene match: 10. The germline gives CDR1 SGHTA, CDR2 FQGTGA. CDR3 loop: CASSKDRGRDIHF. DNA for the CDR3: TGTGCCAGCAGCAAGGACAGGGGAAGGGATATCCACTTT.

The rearrangement joins TRBV2 to TRBJ2-2; perhaps TRBD2 as D (6 bases). V was shortened by 6 bases and J by 7 bases, with 18 bases between the two germline ends. Germline lookup yields CDR1 SNHLY and CDR2 FYNNEI. The CDR3 loop spans 15 amino acids. The CDR3 sequence is CASSGLASYHGELFF. In DNA, the CDR3 is TGTGCCAGCAGCGGTCTAGCGAGTTATCACGGGGAGCTGTTTTTT.

CDR3 amino acids: CASSVGRQGFNEQFF. The CDR3 DNA reads as TGTGCCAGCAGCGTAGGTAGACAGGGGTTCAATGAGCAGTTCTTC. The chain is built from TRBV9 and TRBJ2-1, with TRBD1 matching 8 bases. V lost 0 bases to trimming and J lost 6 bases; unmatched junction nucleotides: 5. This CDR3 has 15 residues. Germline values: CDR1 SGDLS, CDR2 YYNGEE.

The gene calls are TRBV28 and TRBJ1-6, with D unresolved. The CDR3 loop spans 15 amino acids. Germline V gene sequence: CDR1 MDHEN, CDR2 SYDVKM. Between the trimmed V and J ends, which lost 1 base and 7 bases, there was a span of 11 bases. CDR3 residues: CASSLSGPGNSPLHF. CDR3 DNA sequence: TGTGCCAGCAGTTTATCGGGCCCGGGGAATTCACCCCTCCACTTT.

The rearrangement links TRBV2 to TRBJ1-6; no clear D. V lost 7 bases to trimming and J lost 7 bases, with 11 bases between them. The CDR3 loop spans 13 amino acids. Germline V CDR1 and CDR2: SNHLY, FYNNEI. Here the CDR3 DNA reads TGTGCCAGCATGCCAGGTTGGAATTCACCCCTCCACTTT. Translation gives CASMPGWNSPLHF.

The V call is TRBV7-3, the J call TRBJ1-1; D call uncertain. Germline lookup yields CDR1 SGHTA and CDR2 FQGTGA. The CDR3 has 14 residues. V was clipped by 4 bases and J by 1 base, with 10 bases between them. As DNA, the CDR3 is TGTGCCAGCAGCTCCGGAGGATCGAACACTGAAGCTTTCTTT. It translates to CASSSGGSNTEAFF.

This clone came up once. The chain employs TRBV5-1 and TRBJ2-3, with 13 bases that match TRBD2. With V trimmed by 4 bases and J by 2 bases, 4 bases remained unmatched. CDR1 is SGHRS, CDR2 YFSETQ, per germline. The CDR3 covers 16 residues. CDR3 bases: TGCGCCAGCAGCCGGACTAGCGGGGGCCCCACAGATACGCAGTATTTT. Translated, it gives CASSRTSGGPTDTQYF.

V gene TRBV5-1 combines with J gene TRBJ2-3; 13 bases are shared with TRBD2. The germline CDR1 and CDR2 sequences are SGHRS and YFSETQ. With V trimmed by 3 bases and J by 0 bases, 4 bases remained unmatched. This CDR3 comprises 17 residues. CDR3 in amino acids: CASSWRTSGGSTDTQYF. CDR3 DNA: TGCGCCAGCAGCTGGCGGACTAGCGGGGGAAGCACAGATACGCAGTATTTT.

The gene calls are TRBV4-1 and TRBJ2-2; tentative D call: TRBD1 (5 bases). Per germline, CDR1 MGHRA and CDR2 YSYEKL. The length of the CDR3 is 16 residues. Trimming pared 1 base from V and 6 bases from J, leaving 15 bases between. CDR3 DNA: TGCGCCAGCAGCCAAGTTGTAGGGGTGACGGCCGGGGAGCTGTTTTTT. Protein: CASSQVVGVTAGELFF.

The genes are TRBV12-3 or TRBV12-4 and TRBJ1-5; D remains unclear. V was cut by 4 bases and J by 3 bases, with 7 bases left in between. The CDR3 length is 13 residues. For the CDR3, the DNA is TGTGCCAGCAGTTGGGCCCTCAATCAGCCCCAGCATTTT. Translation: CASSWALNQPQHF.

The J gene is TRBJ2-2, the V gene TRBV6-6, with TRBD2 matching over 9 bases. Trimming cost V 8 bases and J 0 bases; bases outside gene matches: 4. Looked up from germline, CDR1 is MNHNY and CDR2 is SVGAGI (reference sequence). The CDR3 covers 15 residues. This chain's CDR3 is CASFGGGANTGELFF. As DNA, the CDR3 is TGTGCCAGCTTTGGCGGGGGGGCGAACACCGGGGAGCTGTTTTTT.

The chain links TRBV7-8 to TRBJ2-3; 7 nucleotides align to TRBD2. V dropped 5 bases and J dropped 5; count of bases not matched to a gene: 4. Germline V gene data show CDR1 as SGHVS and CDR2 as FQNEAQ. CDR3 size: 13 residues. DNA for the CDR3: TGTGCCAGCAGCCCTACGGGGGGAGATACGCAGTATTTT. It codes for CASSPTGGDTQYF.

In nucleotides, the CDR3 is TGCGCCAGCAGCTTGGGACCGGGACAGGTGTCAGATACGCAGTATTTT. Its translation: CASSLGPGQVSDTQYF. The chain couples TRBV5-1 to TRBJ2-3, with 8 positions matching TRBD1. The germline V gene encodes CDR1 SGHRS and CDR2 YFSETQ. J gave up 4 bases and V 0 bases, and 7 bases lay outside the gene matches. There are 16 residues in the CDR3.

CDR3 sequence: CASSSPTFVGIQPQHF. DNA for the CDR3: TGTGCCAGCAGTTCCCCGACATTCGTAGGAATTCAGCCCCAGCATTTT. The rearrangement joins TRBV28 to TRBJ1-5, with D uncertain. Germline V gives CDR1 MDHEN, CDR2 SYDVKM. There are 16 residues in the CDR3. Trimming took off 4 bases at V and 6 bases at J, with 19 bases between the two ends.

This chain uses TRBV11-2 with TRBJ2-7; 7 positions match TRBD2. V was pared by 5 bases and J by 1 base, with 5 bases of the junction left unmatched. The length of the CDR3 is 14 residues. The germline gives CDR1 SGHAT, CDR2 FQNNGV. CDR3 coding DNA: TGTGCCAGCAGCCCCTGGGGACTATCCTACGAGCAGTACTTC. Its translation: CASSPWGLSYEQYF.

This clone was seen a handful of times. The CDR3 sequence is CASSSQGDTEAFF. CDR3 in DNA: TGTGCCAGCAGCTCACAGGGGGACACTGAAGCTTTCTTT. The chain is built from TRBV27 and TRBJ1-1; 8 nucleotides agree with TRBD1. V gave up 6 bases and J gave up 3 bases; unmatched junction bases: 3. The CDR3 contains 13 residues. Per the germline V gene, CDR1 is MNHEY and CDR2 is SMNVEV (reference sequence).

The rearrangement uses TRBV5-1 and TRBJ2-2, with D possibly being TRBD2 (5 bases). Germline V gene lookup returns CDR1 SGHRS and CDR2 YFSETQ. This CDR3 region has 16 residues. Trimming took off 4 bases at V and 3 bases at J, with 16 bases between the two ends. The DNA for the CDR3 is TGCGCCAGCAGCCCATCCCCGACTACCTACACCGGGGAGCTGTTTTTT. Residues: CASSPSPTTYTGELFF.

The chain uses TRBV7-9 and TRBJ2-3, with 9 bases lining up with TRBD1. Germline loops: CDR1 SEHNR, CDR2 FQNEAQ (reference sequence). This CDR3 has 14 residues. V gave up 5 bases and J gave up 6 bases; unmatched junction bases: 6. CDR3 in DNA: TGTGCCAGCAGCACTCGGACAGGGGCGGATACGCAGTATTTT. Its protein product is CASSTRTGADTQYF.

This chain connects TRBV30 to TRBJ1-1; D is possibly TRBD1 (6 bases). CDR1 and CDR2 (germline): GTSNPN, SVGIG (reference sequence). The CDR3 runs 16 residues. Deletions cut 0 bases from V and 2 bases from J, with 16 bases between. The CDR3 bases are TGTGCCTGGAGTGTTCAGGGGCGAACATTTAACACTGAAGCTTTCTTT. Translated, it gives CAWSVQGRTFNTEAFF.